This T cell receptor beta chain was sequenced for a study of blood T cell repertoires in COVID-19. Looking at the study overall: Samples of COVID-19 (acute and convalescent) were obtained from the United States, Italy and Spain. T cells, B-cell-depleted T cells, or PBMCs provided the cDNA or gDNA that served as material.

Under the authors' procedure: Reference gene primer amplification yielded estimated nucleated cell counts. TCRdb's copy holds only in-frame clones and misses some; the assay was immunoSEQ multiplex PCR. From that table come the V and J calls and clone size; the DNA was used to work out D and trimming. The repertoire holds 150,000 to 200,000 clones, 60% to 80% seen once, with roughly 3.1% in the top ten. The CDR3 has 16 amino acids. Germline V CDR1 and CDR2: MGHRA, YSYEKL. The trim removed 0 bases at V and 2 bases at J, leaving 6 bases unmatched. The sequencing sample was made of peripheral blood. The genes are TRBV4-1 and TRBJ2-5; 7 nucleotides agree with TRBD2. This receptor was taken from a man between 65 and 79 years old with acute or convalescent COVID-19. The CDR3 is CASSQEGASGQETQYF. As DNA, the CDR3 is TGCGCCAGCAGCCAAGAAGGGGCTAGCGGACAAGAGACCCAGTACTTC.